The entry below gives a single TCR beta chain sequence along with its context. This sample is drawn from a study of blood T cell repertoires in COVID-19. Study-wide context: T cells, B-cell-depleted T cells, or PBMCs provided the cDNA or gDNA that served as material.

Original handling: Reference gene primer amplification yielded estimated nucleated cell counts. Profiled with immunoSEQ multiplex PCR; TCRdb holds only in-frame clones, not every one. The DNA was the basis for D and trimming; V, J and clone size are from that table. Seen here are about 430,000 clones, about 88% observed once, and the top ten hold 1.2% to 1.5%. Residents of 20 to 25 US areas, aged roughly 18 to 89 years, made up the participants. A PCR-confirmed or clinician-diagnosed COVID-19 case had contacted exposed participants within 2 weeks of entry. The sample consisted of PBMCs or T cells enriched from blood (not recorded which). The receptor's source is a woman under 30 who had been exposed to COVID-19.

The CDR3 DNA follows: TGCGCCAGCAGCCATCTGGGACAGGGAGTCTACGAGCAGTACTTC. This translates into CASSHLGQGVYEQYF. The chain links TRBV4-1 to TRBJ2-7, with 9 positions matching TRBD1. The CDR3 runs to 15 residues. Germline V gene sequence: CDR1 MGHRA, CDR2 YSYEKL. The V gene end was trimmed by 3 bases and the J gene end by 3 bases; junction bases not matched to a gene: 6.